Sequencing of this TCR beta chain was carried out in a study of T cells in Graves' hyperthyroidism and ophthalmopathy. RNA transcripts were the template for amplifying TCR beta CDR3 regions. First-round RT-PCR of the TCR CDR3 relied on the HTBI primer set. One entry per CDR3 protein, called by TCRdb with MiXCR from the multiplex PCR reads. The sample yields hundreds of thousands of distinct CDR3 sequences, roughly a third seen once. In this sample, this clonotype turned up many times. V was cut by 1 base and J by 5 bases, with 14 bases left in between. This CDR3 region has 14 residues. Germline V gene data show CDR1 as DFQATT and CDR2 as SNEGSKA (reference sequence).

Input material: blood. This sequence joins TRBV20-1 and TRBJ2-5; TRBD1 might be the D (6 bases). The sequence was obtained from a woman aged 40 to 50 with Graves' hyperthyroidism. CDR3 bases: TGCAGTGCTAGAGGGGTCAGGGGTCTCGAGACCCAGTACTTC. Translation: CSARGVRGLETQYF.